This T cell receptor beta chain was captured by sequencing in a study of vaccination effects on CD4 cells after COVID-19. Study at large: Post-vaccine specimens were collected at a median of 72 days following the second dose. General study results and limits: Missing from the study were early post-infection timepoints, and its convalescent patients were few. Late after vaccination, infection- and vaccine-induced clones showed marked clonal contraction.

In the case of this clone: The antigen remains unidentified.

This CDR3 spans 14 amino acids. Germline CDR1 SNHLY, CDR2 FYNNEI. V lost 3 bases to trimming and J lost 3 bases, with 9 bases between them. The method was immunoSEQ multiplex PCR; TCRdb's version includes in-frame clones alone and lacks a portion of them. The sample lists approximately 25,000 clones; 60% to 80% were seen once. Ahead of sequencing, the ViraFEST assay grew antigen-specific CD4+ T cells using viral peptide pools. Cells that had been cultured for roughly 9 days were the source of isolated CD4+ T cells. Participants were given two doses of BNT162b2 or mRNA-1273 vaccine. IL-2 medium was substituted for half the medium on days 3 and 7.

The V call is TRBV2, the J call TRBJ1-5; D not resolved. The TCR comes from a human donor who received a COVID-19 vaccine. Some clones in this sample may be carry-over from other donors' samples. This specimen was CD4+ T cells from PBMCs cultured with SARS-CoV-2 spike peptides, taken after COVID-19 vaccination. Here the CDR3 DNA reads TGTGCCAGCAGTGATTTAGGCGCCAATCAGCCCCAGCATTTT. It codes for CASSDLGANQPQHF.